These T cell receptor beta chains were read from a single sample in a study of cytomegalovirus exposure and HLA in healthy donors. The table came from immunoSEQ multiplex PCR; TCRdb's copy has only in-frame clones and leaves some out. The table records about 130,000 clones, about 88% of them present only once. The sample was PBMCs. The source is a young woman in good health and CMV-seronegative. Both conserved end residues are part of each CDR3. A D gene is named only where the DNA matches it firmly. Some rows mark clone size as missing; the rest say once, few, many or name a class of expanded clone.

TGTGCCAGCTCACCAAATCAGGGTTTGGGCACCGGGGAGCTGTTTTTT,CASSPNQGLGTGELFF,once,TRBJ2-2,NA,TRBV18
TGTGCCAGCAGTGAATGGCAGGCGGGGGGAATCTCCTACGAGCAGTACTTC,CASSEWQAGGISYEQYF,NA,TRBJ2-7,TRBD2,TRBV2
TGTGCCAGCAGTGGGGCTCCCACCTACGAGCAGTACTTC,CASSGAPTYEQYF,NA,TRBJ2-7,NA,TRBV5-6
TGTGCCAGCAGCCAGGCTGAGGGGACAGATCTCTACGAGCAGTACTTC,CASSQAEGTDLYEQYF,NA,TRBJ2-7,TRBD1,TRBV4-2
TGTGCCAGCAGCTTGTATGATACGCAGTATTTT,CASSLYDTQYF,NA,TRBJ2-3,NA,TRBV5-6
TGTGCCAGCAGTTGGGGACAGGGGGCTGGCGAGCAGTACTTC,CASSWGQGAGEQYF,NA,TRBJ2-7,TRBD1,TRBV2
TGTGCCAGTAGTATACCCAGGGGAAATGAGCAGTTCTTC,CASSIPRGNEQFF,NA,TRBJ2-1,NA,TRBV19
TGTGCCAGTAGTATCGGGGGGGGACACCCCTACGAGCAGTACTTC,CASSIGGGHPYEQYF,NA,TRBJ2-7,TRBD2,TRBV19
TGTGCCAGCAGGGTAGAGGCCACTGAAGCTTTCTTT,CASRVEATEAFF,NA,TRBJ1-1,NA,TRBV6-6
TGTGCCAGTAGTTCTGCATTGGGAGCTAACACTGAAGCTTTCTTT,CASSSALGANTEAFF,NA,TRBJ1-1,NA,TRBV19
TGTGCCAGCAGCTGGGACACAACTAATGAAAAACTGTTTTTT,CASSWDTTNEKLFF,NA,TRBJ1-4,NA,TRBV5-6
TGTGCCTGGAGCGTCCTACAGGGTCGGTATGGCTACACCTTC,CAWSVLQGRYGYTF,NA,TRBJ1-2,NA,TRBV30
TGTGCCAGCAGCGTAGAGGGACAGGGCCGGACTGAAGCTTTCTTT,CASSVEGQGRTEAFF,NA,TRBJ1-1,TRBD1,TRBV9
TGTGCCAGCAGTGTCGACAGGGTGTCCTATGGCTGCACCTTC,CASSVDRVSYGCTF,NA,TRBJ1-2,TRBD1,TRBV27
TGTGCCGCGGGGTCACGGGCCGGGGAGCTGTTTTTT,CAAGSRAGELFF,NA,TRBJ2-2,NA,TRBV9
TGTGCCAGCAACCAGGTCTGGCCCAATGAGCAGTTCTTC,CASNQVWPNEQFF,NA,TRBJ2-1,NA,TRBV6-1
TGTGCCAGCAGTGAAGGGACTTGGGGCACTGAAGCTTTCTTT,CASSEGTWGTEAFF,NA,TRBJ1-1,NA,TRBV2
TGTGCTAGTGCCCTAGGTCGCGCTCAAGAGACCCAGTACTTC,CASALGRAQETQYF,NA,TRBJ2-5,NA,TRBV12-5
TGTGCCAGCAGCCTGGGACAGGGTACCACTGAAGCTTTCTTT,CASSLGQGTTEAFF,NA,TRBJ1-1,TRBD1,TRBV11-2
TGTGCTAGTGGTCGTTGGGCAGGGGGCCGGAGTGGCTACACCTTC,CASGRWAGGRSGYTF,NA,TRBJ1-2,TRBD1,TRBV12-5
TGTGCCAGGACAGGCTACGAGCAGTACTTC,CARTGYEQYF,many,TRBJ2-7,NA,TRBV6-4
TGTGCCAGCTCACGACAGTCGAGCAATCAGCCCCAGCATTTT,CASSRQSSNQPQHF,NA,TRBJ1-5,NA,TRBV18
TGTGCCAGCAGTGTAACAGCTCCGTCATATGGCTACACCTTC,CASSVTAPSYGYTF,NA,TRBJ1-2,NA,TRBV11-1
TGTGCCAGCAGCTGGGAGGGCACTGAAGCTTTCTTT,CASSWEGTEAFF,NA,TRBJ1-1,NA,TRBV7-9
TGTGCCAGCAGCCCGACGTCCGTAGGGGGCGTAGGCTACGAGCAGTACTTC,CASSPTSVGGVGYEQYF,NA,TRBJ2-7,TRBD1,TRBV27
TGTGCCAGCAGCTTGGCGCGGCTCAATGAGCAGTTCTTC,CASSLARLNEQFF,NA,TRBJ2-1,NA,TRBV5-6
TGTGCCAGCAGTGAAACGGGGACAGGGCATCAGCCCCAGCATTTT,CASSETGTGHQPQHF,NA,TRBJ1-5,TRBD1,TRBV6-1
TGCGCCAGCAGCCCTGGGACTAGTCAGTTAGAGACCCAGTACTTC,CASSPGTSQLETQYF,NA,TRBJ2-5,TRBD2,TRBV5-1
TGTGCCAGCAGCACTGCCTACGAGCAGTACTTC,CASSTAYEQYF,NA,TRBJ2-7,NA,TRBV14
TGTGCCAGCAGCGGGGTAGCGGGGGGATCGGAGACCCAGTACTTC,CASSGVAGGSETQYF,once,TRBJ2-5,TRBD2,TRBV9
TGTGCCAGCAGCTCTTCCCCTCCGGAGACCCAGTACTTC,CASSSSPPETQYF,NA,TRBJ2-5,NA,TRBV9
TGTGCCACCTCGGGGGAGGGGGCCTACAATGAGCAGTTCTTC,CATSGEGAYNEQFF,NA,TRBJ2-1,NA,TRBV7-9
TGCAGCGCTAGAGGGACAGCGAACACCGGGGAGCTGTTTTTT,CSARGTANTGELFF,NA,TRBJ2-2,TRBD1,TRBV29-1
TGTGCCAGCAGTGGGACAGACACCGGGGAGCTGTTTTTT,CASSGTDTGELFF,few,TRBJ2-2,NA,TRBV6-1
TGCGCCAGCAGCCCGGGACTGCTCCAAGAGACCCAGTACTTC,CASSPGLLQETQYF,NA,TRBJ2-5,NA,TRBV4-1
TGTGCCAGCAGTCTTTCGGTCGCAAATTCACCCCTCCACTTT,CASSLSVANSPLHF,NA,TRBJ1-6,NA,TRBV6-6
TGTGCCAGCACCCAAAATTTAGTAACTGAAGCTTTCTTT,CASTQNLVTEAFF,NA,TRBJ1-1,NA,TRBV6-1
TGTGCCAGCACTTCCAGGGATAACAATCAGCCCCAGCATTTT,CASTSRDNNQPQHF,NA,TRBJ1-5,NA,TRBV6-6
TGTGCCAGCAGCCGTTTCGAAGGAGGTAATTCACCCCTCCACTTT,CASSRFEGGNSPLHF,NA,TRBJ1-6,NA,TRBV7-9
TGTGCCAGCAGTTACAGGCTAGCGGGCGAGCAGTTCTTC,CASSYRLAGEQFF,NA,TRBJ2-1,TRBD2,TRBV6-5
TGTGCCAGTAGTATCGGACAGGGGAATGTCGAGCAGTACTTC,CASSIGQGNVEQYF,NA,TRBJ2-7,TRBD1,TRBV19
TGTGCCAGCTCTTTTGTGGGGACAGCGAGTGAAGCTTTCTTT,CASSFVGTASEAFF,NA,TRBJ1-1,TRBD1,TRBV27
TGCGCCAGCAGCCCGACTAGCGGAATCACAGATACGCAGTATTTT,CASSPTSGITDTQYF,NA,TRBJ2-3,TRBD2,TRBV5-1